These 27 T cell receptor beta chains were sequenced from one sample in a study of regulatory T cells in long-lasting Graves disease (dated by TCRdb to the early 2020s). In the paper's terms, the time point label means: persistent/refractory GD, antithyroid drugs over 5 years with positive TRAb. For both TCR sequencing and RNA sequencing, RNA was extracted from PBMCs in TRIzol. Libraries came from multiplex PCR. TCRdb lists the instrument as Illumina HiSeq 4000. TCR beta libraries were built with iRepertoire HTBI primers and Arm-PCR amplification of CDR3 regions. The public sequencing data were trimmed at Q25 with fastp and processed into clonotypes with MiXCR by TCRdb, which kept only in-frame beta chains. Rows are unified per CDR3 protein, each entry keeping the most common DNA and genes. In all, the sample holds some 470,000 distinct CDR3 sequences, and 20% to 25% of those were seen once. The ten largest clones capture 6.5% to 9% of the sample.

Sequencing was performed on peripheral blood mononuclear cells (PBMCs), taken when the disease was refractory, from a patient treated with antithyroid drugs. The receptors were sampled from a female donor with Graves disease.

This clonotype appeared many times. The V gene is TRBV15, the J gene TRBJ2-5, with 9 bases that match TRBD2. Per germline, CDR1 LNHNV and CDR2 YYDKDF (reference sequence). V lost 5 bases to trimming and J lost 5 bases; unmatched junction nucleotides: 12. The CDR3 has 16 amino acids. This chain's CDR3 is CATSPPAAGGVETQYF. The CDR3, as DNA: TGTGCCACCAGCCCCCCGGCAGCGGGAGGAGTGGAGACCCAGTACTTC.

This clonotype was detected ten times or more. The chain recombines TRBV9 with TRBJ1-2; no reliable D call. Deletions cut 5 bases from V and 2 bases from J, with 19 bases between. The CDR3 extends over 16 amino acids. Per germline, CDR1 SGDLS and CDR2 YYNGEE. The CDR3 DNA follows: TGTGCCAGCAGAAGTGAGGCCCCAACGGGGAACTATGGCTACACCTTC. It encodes CASRSEAPTGNYGYTF.

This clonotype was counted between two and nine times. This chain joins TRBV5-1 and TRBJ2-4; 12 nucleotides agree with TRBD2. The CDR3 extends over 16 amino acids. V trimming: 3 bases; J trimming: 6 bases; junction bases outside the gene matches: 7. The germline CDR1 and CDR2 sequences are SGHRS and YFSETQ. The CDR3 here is CASSSGGLAGTNIQYF. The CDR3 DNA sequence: TGCGCCAGCAGCTCTGGAGGACTAGCGGGGACAAACATTCAGTACTTC.

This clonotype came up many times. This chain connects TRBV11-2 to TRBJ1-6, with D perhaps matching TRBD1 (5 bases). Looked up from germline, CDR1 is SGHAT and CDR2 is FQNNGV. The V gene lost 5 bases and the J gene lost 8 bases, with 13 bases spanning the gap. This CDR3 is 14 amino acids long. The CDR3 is CASSGGFQHSPLHF. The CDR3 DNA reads TGTGCCAGCAGCGGGGGGTTCCAGCATTCACCCCTCCACTTT.

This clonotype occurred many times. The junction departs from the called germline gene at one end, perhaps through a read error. CDR3 protein: CASSLVGVNTEAFF. CDR3 nucleotides: TGTGCCAGCAGTTTAGTGGGGGTGAACACTGAAGCTTTCTTT. The rearrangement uses TRBV7-2 and TRBJ1-1; the D gene is possibly TRBD1 (5 bases). Germline assignment: CDR1 SGHTA and CDR2 FQGNSA. CDR3 size: 14 residues.

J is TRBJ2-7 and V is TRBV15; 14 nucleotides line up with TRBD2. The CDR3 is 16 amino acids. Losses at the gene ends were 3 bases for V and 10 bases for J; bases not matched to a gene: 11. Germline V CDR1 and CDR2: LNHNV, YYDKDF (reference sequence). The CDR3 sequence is CATSRAVGTSGSKQYF. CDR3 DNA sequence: TGTGCCACCAGCAGGGCCGTTGGGACTAGCGGGAGCAAACAGTACTTC.

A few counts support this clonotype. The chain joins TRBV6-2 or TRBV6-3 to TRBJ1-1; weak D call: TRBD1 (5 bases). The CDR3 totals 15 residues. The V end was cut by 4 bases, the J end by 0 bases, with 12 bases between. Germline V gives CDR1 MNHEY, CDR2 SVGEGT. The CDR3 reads CASSSGTVMNTEAFF. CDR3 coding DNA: TGTGCCAGCAGTTCCGGGACGGTTATGAACACTGAAGCTTTCTTT.

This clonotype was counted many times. The CDR3 region has the DNA TGTGCCATCAGTCCTAGCCCCGGGACAGGGGAGCTCCATGACGGCTACACCTTC. Its protein product is CAISPSPGTGELHDGYTF. The chain uses TRBV10-3 and TRBJ1-2; TRBD1 agrees at 10 bases. CDR3 length equals 18 residues. Germline V gene sequence: CDR1 ENHRY, CDR2 SYGVKD. Unmatched junction bases numbered 20, after V lost 5 bases and J lost 8 bases.

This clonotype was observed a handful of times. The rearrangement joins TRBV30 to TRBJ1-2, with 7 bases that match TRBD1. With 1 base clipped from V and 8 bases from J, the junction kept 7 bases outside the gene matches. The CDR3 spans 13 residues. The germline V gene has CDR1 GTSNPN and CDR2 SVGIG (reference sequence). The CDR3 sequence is CAWSGTGSGGYTF. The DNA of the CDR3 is TGTGCCTGGAGTGGGACAGGTAGTGGGGGCTACACCTTC.

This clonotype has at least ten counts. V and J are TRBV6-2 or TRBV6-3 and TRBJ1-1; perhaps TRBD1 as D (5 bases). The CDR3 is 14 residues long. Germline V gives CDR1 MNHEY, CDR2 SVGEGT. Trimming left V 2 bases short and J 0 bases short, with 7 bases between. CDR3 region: CASSYGHLNTEAFF. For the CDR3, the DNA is TGTGCCAGCAGTTACGGACACCTGAACACTGAAGCTTTCTTT.

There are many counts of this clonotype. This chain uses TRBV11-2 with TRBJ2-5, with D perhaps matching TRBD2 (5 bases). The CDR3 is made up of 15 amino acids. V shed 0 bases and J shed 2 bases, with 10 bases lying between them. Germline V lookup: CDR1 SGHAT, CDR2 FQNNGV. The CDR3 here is CASSLDPGRQETQYF. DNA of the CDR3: TGTGCCAGCAGCTTAGATCCGGGAAGACAAGAGACCCAGTACTTC.

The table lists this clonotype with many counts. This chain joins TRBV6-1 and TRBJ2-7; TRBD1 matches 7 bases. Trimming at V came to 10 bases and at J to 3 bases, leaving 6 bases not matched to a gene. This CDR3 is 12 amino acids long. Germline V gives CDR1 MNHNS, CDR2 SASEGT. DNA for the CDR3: TGTGCCACCGGACAGGTTGTCTACGAGCAGTACTTC. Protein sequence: CATGQVVYEQYF.

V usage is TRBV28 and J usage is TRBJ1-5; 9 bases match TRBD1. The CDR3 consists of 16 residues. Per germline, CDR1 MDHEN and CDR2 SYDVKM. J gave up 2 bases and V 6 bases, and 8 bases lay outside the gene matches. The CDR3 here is CASSQGQGGGNQPQHF. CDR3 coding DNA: TGTGCCAGCAGCCAGGGACAGGGAGGCGGCAATCAGCCCCAGCATTTT. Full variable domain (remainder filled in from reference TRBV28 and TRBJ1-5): DVKVTQSSRYLVKRTGEKVFLECVQDMDHENMFWYRQDPGLGLRLIYFSYDVKMKEKGDIPEGYSVSREKKERFSLILESASTNQTSMYLCASSQGQGGGNQPQHFGDGTRLSIL.

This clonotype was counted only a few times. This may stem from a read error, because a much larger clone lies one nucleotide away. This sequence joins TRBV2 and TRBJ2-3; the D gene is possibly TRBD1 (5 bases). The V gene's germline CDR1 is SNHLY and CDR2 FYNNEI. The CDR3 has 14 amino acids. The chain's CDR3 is CASSVELVGDTQCF. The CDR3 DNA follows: TGTGCCAGCAGTGTGGAACTTGTAGGGGATACGCAGTGTTTT.

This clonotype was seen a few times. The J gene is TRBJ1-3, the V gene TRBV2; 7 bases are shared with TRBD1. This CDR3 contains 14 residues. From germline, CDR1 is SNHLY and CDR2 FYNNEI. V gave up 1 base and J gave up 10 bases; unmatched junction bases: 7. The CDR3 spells CASSEERGRGTIYF. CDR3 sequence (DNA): TGTGCCAGCAGTGAAGAAAGGGGGCGGGGGACCATATATTTT.

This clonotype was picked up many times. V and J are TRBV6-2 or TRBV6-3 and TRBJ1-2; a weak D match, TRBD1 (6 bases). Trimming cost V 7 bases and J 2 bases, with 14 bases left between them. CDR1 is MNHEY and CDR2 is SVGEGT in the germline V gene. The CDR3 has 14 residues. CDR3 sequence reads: CASTGQGKNYGYTF. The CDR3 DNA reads TGTGCCAGCACCGGCCAGGGGAAAAACTATGGCTACACCTTC.

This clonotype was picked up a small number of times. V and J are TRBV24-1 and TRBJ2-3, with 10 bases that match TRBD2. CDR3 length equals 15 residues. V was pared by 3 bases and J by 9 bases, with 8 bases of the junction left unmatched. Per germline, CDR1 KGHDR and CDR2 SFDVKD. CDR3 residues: CATSDPSGGAKTQYF. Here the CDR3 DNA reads TGTGCCACCAGTGATCCCAGCGGGGGGGCAAAGACGCAGTATTTT.

CDR3 in DNA: TGTGCCAGCAGACCCGGCGTCGACACCGGGGAGCTGTTTTTT. Translating it yields CASRPGVDTGELFF. The chain carries TRBV2 and TRBJ2-2; no clear D. This CDR3 contains 14 residues. Trimming took 6 bases from V and 3 from J, leaving 11 bases between them. CDR1 is SNHLY, CDR2 FYNNEI, per germline.

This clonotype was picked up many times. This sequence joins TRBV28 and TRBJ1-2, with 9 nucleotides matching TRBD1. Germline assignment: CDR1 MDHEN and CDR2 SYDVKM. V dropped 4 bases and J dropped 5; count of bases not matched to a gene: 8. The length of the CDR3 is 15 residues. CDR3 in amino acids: CASSSPQGARYGYTF. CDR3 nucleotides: TGTGCCAGCAGTTCCCCACAGGGGGCGCGGTATGGCTACACCTTC.

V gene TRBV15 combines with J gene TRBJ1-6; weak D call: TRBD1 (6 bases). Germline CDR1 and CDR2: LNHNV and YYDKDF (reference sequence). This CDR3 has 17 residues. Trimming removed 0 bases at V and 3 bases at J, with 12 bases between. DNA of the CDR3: TGTGCCACCAGCAGAGATCTTGGGGGCTTCTATAATTCACCCCTCCACTTT. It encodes CATSRDLGGFYNSPLHF.

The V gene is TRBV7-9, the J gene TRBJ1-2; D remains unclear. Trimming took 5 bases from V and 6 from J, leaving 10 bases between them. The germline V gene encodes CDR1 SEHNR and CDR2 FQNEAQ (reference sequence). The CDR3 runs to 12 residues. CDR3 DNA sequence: TGTGCCAGCAGCCCTACAGAGGATGGCTACACCTTC. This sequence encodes CASSPTEDGYTF.

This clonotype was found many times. Here the CDR3 reads CASSLDWGHTEAFF. The CDR3 bases are TGTGCCAGCAGCTTAGACTGGGGGCATACTGAAGCTTTCTTT. This sequence joins TRBV11-2 and TRBJ1-1; a possible D gene is TRBD1 (6 bases). Germline CDR1 SGHAT, CDR2 FQNNGV. CDR3 length equals 14 residues. The germline V and J ends were trimmed by 0 bases and 5 bases, with 10 bases remaining between them.

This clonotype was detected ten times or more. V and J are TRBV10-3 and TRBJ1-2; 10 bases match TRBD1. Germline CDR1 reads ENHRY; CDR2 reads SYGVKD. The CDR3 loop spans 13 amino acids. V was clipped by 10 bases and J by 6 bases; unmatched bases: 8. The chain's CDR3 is CANGQDRGDGYTF. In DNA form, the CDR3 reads TGTGCCAACGGGCAGGACAGGGGGGATGGCTACACCTTC.

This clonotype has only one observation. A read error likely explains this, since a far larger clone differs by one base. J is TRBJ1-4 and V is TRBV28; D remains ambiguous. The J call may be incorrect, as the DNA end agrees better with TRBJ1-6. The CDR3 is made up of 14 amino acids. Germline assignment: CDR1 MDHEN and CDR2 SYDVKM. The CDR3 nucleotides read TGTGCCAGCAGTTTACCCGACGAGTGGTCACTCCTCCACTTT. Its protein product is CASSLPDEWSLLHF.

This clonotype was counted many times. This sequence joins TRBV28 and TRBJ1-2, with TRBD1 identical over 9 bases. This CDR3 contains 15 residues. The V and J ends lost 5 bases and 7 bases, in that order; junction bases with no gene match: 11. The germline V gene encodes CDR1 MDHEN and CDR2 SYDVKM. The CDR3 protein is CASSRWTGEESGYTF. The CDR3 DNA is TGTGCCAGCAGTCGTTGGACAGGGGAGGAATCTGGCTACACCTTC.

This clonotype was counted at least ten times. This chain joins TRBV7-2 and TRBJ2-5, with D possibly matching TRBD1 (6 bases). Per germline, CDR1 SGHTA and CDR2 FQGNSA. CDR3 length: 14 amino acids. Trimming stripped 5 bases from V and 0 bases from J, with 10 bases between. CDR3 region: CASSLGQHQETQYF. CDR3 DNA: TGTGCCAGCAGCCTAGGACAGCACCAAGAGACCCAGTACTTC.

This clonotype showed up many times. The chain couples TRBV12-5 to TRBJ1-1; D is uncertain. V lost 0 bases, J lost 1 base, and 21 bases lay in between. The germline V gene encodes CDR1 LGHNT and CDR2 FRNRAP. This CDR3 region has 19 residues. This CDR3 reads CASGLVLGRSSFPNTEAFF. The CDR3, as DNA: TGTGCTAGTGGTTTGGTACTCGGCAGGTCCTCCTTCCCGAACACTGAAGCTTTCTTT.